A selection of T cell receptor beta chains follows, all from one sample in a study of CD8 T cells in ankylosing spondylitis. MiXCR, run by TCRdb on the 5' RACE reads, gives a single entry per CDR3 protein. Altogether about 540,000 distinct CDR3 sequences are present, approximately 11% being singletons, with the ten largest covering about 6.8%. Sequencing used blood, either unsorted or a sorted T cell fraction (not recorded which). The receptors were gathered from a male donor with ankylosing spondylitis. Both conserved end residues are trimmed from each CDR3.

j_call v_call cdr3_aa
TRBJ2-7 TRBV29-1 SVERDRGAEQY
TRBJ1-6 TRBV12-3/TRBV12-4 ASSRQGADSPLH
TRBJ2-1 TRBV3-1 ASSQLAGEGNEQF
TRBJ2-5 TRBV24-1 ATSDLGAGQETQY
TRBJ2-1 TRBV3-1 ASSQVIGVKGSKYNEQF
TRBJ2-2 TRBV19 ASRRDGNTGELF
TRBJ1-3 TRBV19 ASSIGAGNTIY
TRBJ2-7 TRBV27 ASTPKGDNEQY
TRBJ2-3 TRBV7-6 ASSRDSYTQY
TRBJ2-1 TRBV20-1 SAADRGLYNEQF
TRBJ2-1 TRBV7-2 ASSPTSGNSYNEQF
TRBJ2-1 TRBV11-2 ASSLVLGGSSYNEQF
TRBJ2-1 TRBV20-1 SAPLGPPPYNEQF
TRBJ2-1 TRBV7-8 ASSLKLVSYNEQF
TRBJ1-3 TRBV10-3 AIRLQGSGNTIY
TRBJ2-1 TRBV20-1 SARDLLWTGDNEQF
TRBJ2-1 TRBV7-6 ASRLKTGDWDEQF
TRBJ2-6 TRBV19 ASSIIGQDSGANVLT
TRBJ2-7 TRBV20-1 RPRAASGRAEQY
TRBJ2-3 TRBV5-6 ASSSRLALTDTQY
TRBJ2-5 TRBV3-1 ASSPLPGREDMETQY
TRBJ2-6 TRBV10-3 AISANGAGANVLT
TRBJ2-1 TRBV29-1 SVESNRYDEQF
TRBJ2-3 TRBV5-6 ASSLSGLAGGSADTQY
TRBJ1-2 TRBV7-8 ASSLLGGGGYT
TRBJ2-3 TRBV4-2 ASSQGLAGASSTDTQY
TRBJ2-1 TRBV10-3 AISESWQGNNEQF
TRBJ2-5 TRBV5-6 ASSFLAGLEETQY
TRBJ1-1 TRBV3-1 ASSQAMGQVNTEAF
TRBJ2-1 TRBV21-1 ANKRELAGGPIHEQF
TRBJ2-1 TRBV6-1 ASRPGGREGRNEQF
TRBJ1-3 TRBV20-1 SARGPLGNTIY
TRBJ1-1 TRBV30 AWSVGRNTEAF
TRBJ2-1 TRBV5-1 ASSLSLAGASYNEQF
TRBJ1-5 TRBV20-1 SAISNQPQH
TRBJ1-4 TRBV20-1 SARALLRAATNEKLF
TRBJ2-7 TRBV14 ASSRTSEQY
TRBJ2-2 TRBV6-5 ASSLRAGGIDTGELF
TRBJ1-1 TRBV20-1 SPRGAAGANTEAF
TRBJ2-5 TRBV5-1 ASSAGLAGGFGRKETQY
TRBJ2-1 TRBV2 ARPVAGGYDEQF
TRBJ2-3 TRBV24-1 ATSDFKGQFSYTDTQY
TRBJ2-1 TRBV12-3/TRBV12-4 ASRDGDGYYNEQF
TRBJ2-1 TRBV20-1 SARGGLAGVIL
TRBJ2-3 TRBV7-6 ASSLGTRDTDTQY
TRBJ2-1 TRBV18 ASSGAGGVYNEQF
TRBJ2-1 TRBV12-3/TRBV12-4 ASSQINEQF
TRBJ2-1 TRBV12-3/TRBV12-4 ASSFEAGASPDNEQF
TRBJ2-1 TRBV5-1 ASSLAGTSGANEQF
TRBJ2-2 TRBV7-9 ASSSRGGFTGELF
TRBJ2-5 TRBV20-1 SATPTGIQTQY
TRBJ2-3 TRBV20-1 SAGVTGLTDTQY
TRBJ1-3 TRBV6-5 ASSWGDVGSGNTIY
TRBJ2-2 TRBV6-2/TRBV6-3 ASSQAGGPTGELF
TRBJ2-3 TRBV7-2 ASSSGFSTDTQY
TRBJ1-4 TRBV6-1 ASTINRATNEKLF
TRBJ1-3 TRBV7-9 ASSDRGTTASGNTIY
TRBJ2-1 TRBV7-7 ASSSTAINEQF
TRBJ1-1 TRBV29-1 SVEVPRADAAF